This TCR beta chain is drawn from a study of cytomegalovirus exposure and HLA in healthy donors. Whole-study findings and limits: The number of N-insertions in an Asian-associated ancestry cluster was reportedly below the roughly 670-donor mean in a later analysis. Using the classifier, cytomegalovirus status was reportedly diagnosed with high specificity and sensitivity.

The donors, nominally healthy at sampling, likely had unrecorded immune exposures. For this clone: Antigen unknown.

Trimming pared 6 bases from V and 3 bases from J, leaving 14 bases between. The CDR3 contains 14 residues. CDR1 is MNHNY, CDR2 SVGAGI, per germline (reference sequence). The PCR had 60 Vbeta and 13 Jbeta primers. TCRdb keeps only in-frame clones here, not all; method: immunoSEQ multiplex PCR. The data show about 190,000 clones, with around 82% seen just once and approximately 1.7% held by the top ten. The specimen was PBMCs. The TCR originated in a man aged 35-49 years in good health and CMV-seropositive. V usage is TRBV6-6 and J usage is TRBJ1-1; TRBD1 is a possible D gene (6 bases). The CDR3 is CASSPGGGDTEAFF. The DNA for the CDR3 is TGTGCCAGCAGCCCCGGGGGGGGCGACACTGAAGCTTTCTTT.